The clone carrying this TCR beta chain has only a few counts. Relative to the germline gene, one junction end is altered; a read error may explain this. A single record per CDR3 protein comes from TCRdb applying MiXCR to the RT-PCR reads. The table has 550,000 to 750,000 distinct CDR3 sequences, about 14% seen once. The length of the CDR3 is 11 residues. The germline gives CDR1 DFQATT, CDR2 SNEGSKA (reference sequence). This receptor was obtained from a female donor in good health, serving as a healthy control. The V gene is TRBV20-1, the J gene TRBJ1-2; D is ambiguous. Sequenced input: memory CD4+ T cells from blood. The CDR3 nucleotides are TGCAGCGCTACAGTTACCTATGGCTACACCTTC. As protein: CSATVTYGYTF.